A single sample is the source of the 20 T cell receptor beta chains below, sequenced in a study of a mutant IDH1 vaccine in newly diagnosed glioma. The time point was: week 35, safety follow-up. In every dose of vaccine, 300 ug of mutant IDH1 20-mer peptide was given alongside topical imiquimod. These receptors' targets are unknown. Using immunoSEQ multiplex PCR, the repertoire was profiled, and TCRdb retains in-frame clones only, with some absent. The table includes some 31,000 clones, roughly three quarters detected once. Sequencing was performed on PBMCs, taken from a glioma patient whose treatment included an IDH1 peptide vaccine. The receptors were sampled from a woman aged 25 to 39 with glioma. Some clones in this sample may be carry-over from other donors' samples.

There are a few counts of this clone. This chain joins TRBV2 and TRBJ2-2; the D is unclear. Germline CDR1 is SNHLY and CDR2 is FYNNEI. The CDR3 runs to 15 residues. V was cut by 3 bases and J by 0 bases, with 8 bases left in between. Here the CDR3 reads CASSDTTANTGELFF. DNA of the CDR3: TGTGCCAGCAGTGATACGACTGCGAACACCGGGGAGCTGTTTTTT.

This chain joins TRBV4-1 and TRBJ1-1; possible D gene TRBD1, 5 bases. This CDR3 region has 13 residues. Trimming took 3 bases from V and 7 from J, leaving 12 bases between them. Germline V gene data show CDR1 as MGHRA and CDR2 as YSYEKL. CDR3 region: CASSHRSGIEAFF. For the CDR3, the DNA is TGCGCCAGCAGCCATCGCTCAGGGATTGAAGCTTTCTTT.

This chain connects TRBV13 to TRBJ2-1; no clear D gene. The V end was cut by 1 base, the J end by 11 bases, with 9 bases between. Germline V gene lookup returns CDR1 PRHDT and CDR2 FYEKMQ (reference sequence). The CDR3 has 12 residues. This CDR3 is CASSLVANQQFF. The CDR3 bases are TGTGCCAGCAGCTTAGTTGCGAATCAGCAGTTCTTC.

This rearrangement joins TRBV6-5 to TRBJ2-7; the D gene could be TRBD1 or TRBD2 (5 bases each). Looked up from germline, CDR1 is MNHEY and CDR2 is SVGAGI. CDR3 size: 14 residues. V gave up 4 bases and J gave up 1 base, with 11 bases separating them. The CDR3 DNA sequence: TGTGCCAGCAGTTTGGGACCCCGGTCCTACGAGCAGTACTTC. Amino acids: CASSLGPRSYEQYF.

The chain is built from TRBV6-5 and TRBJ1-5, with D perhaps TRBD1 (5 bases). CDR1 MNHEY and CDR2 SVGAGI come from the germline V gene. V was clipped by 2 bases and J by 6 bases, with 8 bases between them. This CDR3 is 13 amino acids long. DNA for the CDR3: TGTGCCAGCAGTTACGGGGGGAGTCAGCCCCAGCATTTT. It codes for CASSYGGSQPQHF.

CDR3 region: CASSLSIQSNQPQHF. CDR3 nucleotides: TGTGCCAGCAGTTTATCGATACAAAGCAATCAGCCCCAGCATTTT. This chain uses TRBV27 with TRBJ1-5; unclear D gene. This CDR3 has 15 amino acids. The germline V gene encodes CDR1 MNHEY and CDR2 SMNVEV (reference sequence). Trimming left V 0 bases short and J 1 base short, with 7 bases between.

V is TRBV5-1 and J is TRBJ1-1; D is perhaps TRBD1 (5 bases). V lost 4 bases and J lost 0, with 13 bases in between. This CDR3 contains 15 residues. Germline-derived CDR1 and CDR2 are SGHRS and YFSETQ. The CDR3 sequence: CASSTSGHMNTEAFF. The CDR3 nucleotides are TGCGCCAGCAGCACAAGTGGACATATGAACACTGAAGCTTTCTTT.

The rearrangement joins TRBV13 to TRBJ1-1, with 9 bases that match TRBD1. After removal of 4 bases from V and 1 base from J, the junction contained 10 bases not matched to a gene. This CDR3 has 17 amino acids. Germline V gene sequence: CDR1 PRHDT, CDR2 FYEKMQ (reference sequence). As DNA, the CDR3 is TGTGCCAGCAGCTCAAAGGGACAGGGAGATTGGAACACTGAAGCTTTCTTT. Its protein is CASSSKGQGDWNTEAFF.

The CDR3 spells CASSLGQGRQETQYF. The CDR3 DNA follows: TGTGCCAGCAGCTTAGGACAGGGCCGACAAGAGACCCAGTACTTC. The gene calls are TRBV11-2 and TRBJ2-5, with 7 positions matching TRBD1. The J segment lost 2 bases and the V segment lost 1 base, leaving 4 bases of the junction unmatched. This CDR3 has 15 residues. CDR1 SGHAT and CDR2 FQNNGV come from the germline V gene.

The chain is built from TRBV5-1 and TRBJ2-2; 11 nucleotides align to TRBD2. The CDR3 spans 15 residues. Trimming cost V 6 bases and J 6 bases; bases outside gene matches: 7. Germline-derived CDR1 and CDR2 are SGHRS and YFSETQ. In DNA form, the CDR3 reads TGCGCCAGCAAGATAGCGGGAGGGGGCGCCGGGGAGCTGTTTTTT. Protein: CASKIAGGGAGELFF.

The chain joins TRBV29-1 to TRBJ1-1, with 10 bases that match TRBD1. Germline CDR1 is SQVTM and CDR2 is ANQGSEA. The CDR3 runs 12 residues. With 7 bases clipped from V and 5 bases from J, the junction kept 4 bases outside the gene matches. DNA of the CDR3: TGCAGCGGGGACAGGGGAGAAACTGAAGCTTTCTTT. This translates into CSGDRGETEAFF.

J is TRBJ1-1 and V is TRBV6-5; the D gene is possibly TRBD1 (5 bases). The CDR3 totals 15 residues. Trimming removed 6 bases from V and 1 base from J, with 15 bases in between. CDR1 is MNHEY and CDR2 is SVGAGI in the germline V gene. DNA for the CDR3: TGTGCCAGCAGCTCCGGGGCCATAGGGAACACTGAAGCTTTCTTT. Translation: CASSSGAIGNTEAFF.

The chain combines TRBV4-1 with TRBJ2-2; 11 positions agree with TRBD1. Losses at the gene ends were 1 base for V and 7 bases for J; bases not matched to a gene: 8. The CDR3 extends over 17 amino acids. CDR1 and CDR2 from the germline V gene are MGHRA and YSYEKL. This CDR3 is CASSQAPGQGVGGELFF. Here the CDR3 DNA reads TGCGCCAGCAGCCAAGCGCCGGGACAGGGGGTGGGCGGGGAGCTGTTTTTT.

The chain has TRBV7-8 and TRBJ2-5; TRBD1 matches 8 bases. Germline lookup yields CDR1 SGHVS and CDR2 FQNEAQ. This CDR3 comprises 15 residues. J gave up 4 bases and V 5 bases, and 9 bases lay outside the gene matches. The CDR3 loop is CASSPLTGEAETQYF. The CDR3 nucleotides are TGTGCCAGCAGCCCGCTGACAGGGGAGGCAGAGACCCAGTACTTC.

The V and J genes are TRBV2 and TRBJ2-7; D may match TRBD1 or TRBD2 (5 bases each). Germline CDR1 and CDR2: SNHLY and FYNNEI. V lost 8 bases, J lost 6 bases, and 5 bases lay in between. The CDR3 consists of 9 residues. The CDR3 region is CASGGEQYF. The CDR3 nucleotides are TGTGCCAGCGGGGGCGAGCAGTACTTC. The whole variable domain, filled in from reference TRBV2 and TRBJ2-7, reads EPEVTQTPSHQVTQMGQEVILRCVPISNHLYFYWYRQILGQKVEFLVSFYNNEISEKSEIFDDQFSVERPDGSNFTLKIRSTKLEDSAMYFCASGGEQYFGPGTRLTVT.

The J gene is TRBJ2-1, the V gene TRBV6-6; TRBD2 matches at 8 bases. This CDR3 contains 16 residues. Germline lookup yields CDR1 MNHNY and CDR2 SVGAGI (reference sequence). Germline trimming cut 6 bases from V and 5 bases from J; bases unmatched to any gene: 12. The CDR3 region has the DNA TGTGCCAGCAGCTCATATGCCGGGACTAGGAACAATGAGCAGTTCTTC. This gives the protein CASSSYAGTRNNEQFF.

This chain links TRBV5-5 with TRBJ2-5, with D perhaps given as TRBD1 or TRBD2 (5 bases each). CDR1 is SGHKS, CDR2 YYEKEE, per germline (reference sequence). The CDR3 has 17 residues. V lost 3 bases and J 4 bases, leaving 22 bases between the germline ends. CDR3 sequence: CASSSETFQAGRETQYF. The CDR3, as DNA: TGTGCCAGCAGCTCCGAAACCTTCCAGGCAGGGAGAGAGACCCAGTACTTC.

This clone occurred a few times. V usage is TRBV19 and J usage is TRBJ1-1, with 8 nucleotides matching TRBD1. Germline values: CDR1 LNHDA, CDR2 SQIVND (reference sequence). This CDR3 contains 14 residues. V lost 5 bases and J lost 4; bases outside the gene matches: 6. The CDR3 bases are TGTGCCAGTAGTCCACTTACAGGGGGCACTGAAGCTTTCTTT. Residues: CASSPLTGGTEAFF.

This chain links TRBV5-4 with TRBJ2-3, with D possibly being TRBD2 (6 bases). Germline V CDR1 and CDR2: SGHNT, YYREEE (reference sequence). V lost 4 bases, J lost 1 base, and 13 bases lay in between. The CDR3 consists of 15 residues. The CDR3 spells CASSRRDSRTDTQYF. In DNA form, the CDR3 reads TGTGCCAGCAGCCGTCGGGACTCTCGCACAGATACGCAGTATTTT.

This clone was seen only once. The chain recombines TRBV5-1 with TRBJ2-3; 15 bases are shared with TRBD2. The CDR3 runs 16 residues. Germline assignment: CDR1 SGHRS and CDR2 YFSETQ. V shed 3 bases and J 4 bases; nucleotides not matched to a gene: 3. The CDR3 sequence is CASSSRTSGGADTQYF. CDR3 coding DNA: TGCGCCAGCAGCTCGAGGACTAGCGGGGGGGCAGATACGCAGTATTTT.